This T cell receptor beta chain originates from a study of blood T cell repertoires in COVID-19. As for the study in general: The samples span acute and convalescent COVID-19 from the United States, Italy and Spain. The cDNA or gDNA used as material had been derived from T cells, B-cell-depleted T cells, or PBMCs.

Original handling: Reference gene primer amplification gave nucleated cell count estimates. Measured with immunoSEQ multiplex PCR; TCRdb has only the in-frame clones, and not every one. V and J calls and clone size are as listed in that table; D and trimming were resolved from the DNA. The table lists under 300,000 clones, roughly 80% of them singletons, with 3.4% in the top ten. V gave up 5 bases and J gave up 3 bases; unmatched junction bases: 4. The CDR3 is 15 amino acids. The germline CDR1 and CDR2 sequences are LNHDA and SQIVND (reference sequence). Sequenced: peripheral blood. The TCR comes from a woman between 18 and 29 years old with acute or convalescent COVID-19. J is TRBJ2-1 and V is TRBV19; 10 nucleotides match TRBD2. CDR3 sequence reads: CASSWASGSYNEQFF. CDR3 bases: TGTGCCAGTAGTTGGGCTAGCGGGAGCTACAATGAGCAGTTCTTC.